Listed here are 17 T cell receptor beta chains from one sample, sequenced in a study of blood T cell repertoires in COVID-19 (dated by TCRdb to the early 2020s). Preparation of the library involved the immunoSEQ multiplex PCR assay. The clones in this table, taken by TCRdb from immuneACCESS, are in-frame only. Not every clone is retained; where verified, under half of the shortfall comes from an unresolved V gene, and the cause of the rest is unknown. The sample includes about 200,000 clones, with around four fifths observed a single time. Of the sample, approximately 0.9% falls within the top ten clones. Sequences were obtained from peripheral blood. The source of these receptors is a man aged 60 to 69 with COVID-19, enrolled during active disease.

V is TRBV5-4 and J is TRBJ2-3; D is unresolved. CDR1 and CDR2 from the germline V gene are SGHNT and YYREEE (reference sequence). The CDR3 loop spans 14 amino acids. Trimming shortened V by 4 bases and J by 1 base, and 10 bases separated the two germline ends. The CDR3 spells CASSPSSGTDTQYF. Here the CDR3 DNA reads TGTGCCAGCAGCCCCTCCTCGGGCACAGATACGCAGTATTTT.

The chain recombines TRBV9 with TRBJ2-7; D may be TRBD1 (5 bases). With 4 bases removed from V and 1 base from J, the gap between germline ends came to 12 bases. This CDR3 contains 14 residues. Germline V gene sequence: CDR1 SGDLS, CDR2 YYNGEE. The DNA of the CDR3 is TGTGCCAGCAGCCCCGAACAGGCATCCTACGAGCAGTACTTC. Translation: CASSPEQASYEQYF.

This chain joins TRBV9 and TRBJ1-2; tentatively, D is TRBD1 (5 bases). The V end was cut by 0 bases, the J end by 8 bases, with 17 bases between. The CDR3 length is 15 residues. Germline V gives CDR1 SGDLS, CDR2 YYNGEE. For the CDR3, the DNA is TGTGCCAGCAGCGTAGAAGTCCAGGGACTTAGGGGCTACACCTTC. Translation: CASSVEVQGLRGYTF.

CDR3 protein: CASSPEGGENTEAFF. The CDR3 DNA is TGCGCCAGCAGCCCGGAAGGGGGCGAAAACACTGAAGCTTTCTTT. The rearrangement joins TRBV5-1 to TRBJ1-1, with 7 positions matching TRBD1. This CDR3 spans 15 amino acids. Germline loops: CDR1 SGHRS, CDR2 YFSETQ. V gave up 4 bases and J gave up 2 bases; unmatched junction bases: 8.

The chain links TRBV29-1 to TRBJ1-1; possibly TRBD1 for D (5 bases). Germline V gives CDR1 SQVTM, CDR2 ANQGSEA. The CDR3 sequence is 13 residues long. V lost 5 bases and J lost 3, with 13 bases in between. CDR3 DNA: TGCAGCGTTAGTAGGGGTTTGGACACTGAAGCTTTCTTT. Translation: CSVSRGLDTEAFF.

The chain has TRBV15 and TRBJ1-1; no clear D. The germline gives CDR1 LNHNV, CDR2 YYDKDF (reference sequence). V lost 5 bases to trimming and J lost 0 bases, with 16 bases between them. The CDR3 has 16 residues. The CDR3 DNA is TGTGCCACCAGCGCAGGCGTTTTCAGCCTGAACACTGAAGCTTTCTTT. Translation gives CATSAGVFSLNTEAFF.

This clone was counted between two and nine times. The genes are TRBV30 and TRBJ1-1, with D possibly matching TRBD1 (5 bases). V lost 3 bases to trimming and J lost 1 base, with 12 bases between them. Per germline, CDR1 GTSNPN and CDR2 SVGIG (reference sequence). The CDR3 covers 14 residues. The CDR3 sequence is CAWRPGLKNTEAFF. The CDR3 coding sequence is TGTGCCTGGAGACCAGGGTTGAAGAACACTGAAGCTTTCTTT.

This chain uses TRBV6-1 with TRBJ2-1; a possible D gene is TRBD1 (5 bases). The CDR3 length is 11 residues. Germline loops: CDR1 MNHNS, CDR2 SASEGT. V lost 1 base, J lost 13 bases, and 8 bases lay in between. DNA for the CDR3: TGTGCCAGCAGTGAAGTGGGGCACCAGTTCTTC. Residues: CASSEVGHQFF.

The V and J genes are TRBV4-2 and TRBJ2-7; a possible D gene is TRBD1 (5 bases). The CDR3 is 14 residues long. V was clipped by 0 bases and J by 1 base, with 7 bases between them. Germline assignment: CDR1 LGHNA and CDR2 YNFKEQ. The CDR3 coding sequence is TGTGCCAGCAGCCAAGACAGGGCATCCTACGAGCAGTACTTC. Its translation is CASSQDRASYEQYF.

The DNA of the CDR3 is TGTGCCAGCAGTGTCCAGGGGGCGAGCACCGGGGAGCTGTTTTTT. It yields the protein CASSVQGASTGELFF. V and J are TRBV2 and TRBJ2-2; 8 nucleotides line up with TRBD1. CDR1 and CDR2 from the germline V gene are SNHLY and FYNNEI. The ends lost 4 bases at V and 4 bases at J; junction bases unmatched: 5. The CDR3 contains 15 residues. The full variable domain, its missing parts supplied by reference TRBV2 and TRBJ2-2, is EPEVTQTPSHQVTQMGQEVILRCVPISNHLYFYWYRQILGQKVEFLVSFYNNEISEKSEIFDDQFSVERPDGSNFTLKIRSTKLEDSAMYFCASSVQGASTGELFFGEGSRLTVL.

On this clone: Other DNA sequences within the sample encode an identical CDR3. The V call is TRBV12-3 or TRBV12-4, the J call TRBJ2-1; possible D gene TRBD2, 6 bases. Trimming pared 3 bases from V and 9 bases from J, leaving 9 bases between. The CDR3 covers 12 residues. The CDR3 DNA is TGTGCCAGCAGTTTGAGAGCGGGTGAGCAGTTCTTC. Translating it yields CASSLRAGEQFF.

The chain employs TRBV19 and TRBJ2-2, with 9 bases lining up with TRBD2. Trimming removed 4 bases from V and 6 bases from J; junction bases left unmatched: 9. Germline CDR1 is LNHDA and CDR2 is SQIVND (reference sequence). The CDR3 covers 16 residues. CDR3 amino acids: CASSKDGLARAGELFF. CDR3 sequence (DNA): TGTGCCAGTAGTAAGGATGGACTAGCGAGGGCCGGGGAGCTGTTTTTT.

V usage is TRBV2 and J usage is TRBJ1-1, with TRBD1 identical over 7 bases. The ends lost 4 bases at V and 0 bases at J; junction bases unmatched: 8. The CDR3 has 16 residues. The germline CDR1 and CDR2 sequences are SNHLY and FYNNEI. The CDR3 protein is CASSVQGGRLNTEAFF. The CDR3 bases are TGTGCCAGCAGTGTTCAAGGGGGCCGGCTGAACACTGAAGCTTTCTTT. Supplemented by reference TRBV2 and TRBJ1-1, the full variable domain reads EPEVTQTPSHQVTQMGQEVILRCVPISNHLYFYWYRQILGQKVEFLVSFYNNEISEKSEIFDDQFSVERPDGSNFTLKIRSTKLEDSAMYFCASSVQGGRLNTEAFFGQGTRLTVV.

V is TRBV28 and J is TRBJ1-5; D is undetermined. The germline gives CDR1 MDHEN, CDR2 SYDVKM. The CDR3 loop spans 14 amino acids. Trimming took 7 bases from V and 1 from J, leaving 11 bases between them. The CDR3 DNA follows: TGTGCCAGCACCGTGGCCCCCAGCAATCAGCCCCAGCATTTT. It translates to CASTVAPSNQPQHF.

This sequence joins TRBV29-1 and TRBJ1-1; tentatively, D is TRBD1 (5 bases). V was pared by 7 bases and J by 0 bases, with 9 bases between. The CDR3 length is 12 residues. Germline V gene lookup returns CDR1 SQVTM and CDR2 ANQGSEA. CDR3 loop: CSAGHLNTEAFF. CDR3 nucleotide sequence: TGCAGCGCAGGACACTTGAACACTGAAGCTTTCTTT.

The table lists this clone with a few counts. The rearrangement joins TRBV19 to TRBJ1-5; 9 positions match TRBD1. This CDR3 contains 15 residues. V lost 2 bases and J lost 5; bases outside the gene matches: 4. The germline V gene has CDR1 LNHDA and CDR2 SQIVND (reference sequence). The DNA of the CDR3 is TGTGCCAGTAGTATACCCGGACAGGGGCATCAGCCCCAGCATTTT. This encodes CASSIPGQGHQPQHF.

The rearrangement joins TRBV13 to TRBJ2-7; 8 nucleotides agree with TRBD1. The V and J ends lost 4 bases and 5 bases, in that order; junction bases with no gene match: 7. Germline CDR1 and CDR2: PRHDT and FYEKMQ (reference sequence). The CDR3 totals 14 residues. CDR3 DNA sequence: TGTGCCAGCAGCTATGGACAGGGATTGGACGAGCAGTACTTC. This gives the protein CASSYGQGLDEQYF.